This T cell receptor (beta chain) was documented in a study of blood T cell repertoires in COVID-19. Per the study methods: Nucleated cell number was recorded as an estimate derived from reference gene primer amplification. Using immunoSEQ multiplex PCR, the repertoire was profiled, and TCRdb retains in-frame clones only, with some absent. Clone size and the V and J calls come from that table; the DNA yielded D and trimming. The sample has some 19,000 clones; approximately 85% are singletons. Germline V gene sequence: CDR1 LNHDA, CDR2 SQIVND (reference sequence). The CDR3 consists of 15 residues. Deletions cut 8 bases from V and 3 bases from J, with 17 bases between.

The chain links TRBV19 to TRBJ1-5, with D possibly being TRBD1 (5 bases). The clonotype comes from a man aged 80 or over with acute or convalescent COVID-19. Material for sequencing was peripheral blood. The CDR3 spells CASAGLPPLNQPQHF. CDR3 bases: TGTGCCAGTGCGGGACTGCCCCCACTCAATCAGCCCCAGCATTTT.